The next 25 T cell receptor beta chains were all read from a single sample in a study of T cells expressing NK-cell markers. TCRdb re-called the 5' RACE reads; one entry per CDR3 protein, DNA not given. Its clone listing holds a few hundred thousand distinct CDR3 sequences. Specimen: blood T cells: a sorted CD56 or NKG2C T cell subset, CD4+ or CD8+ T cells, or bulk PBMC T cells (not recorded which). These receptors were taken from a man between 18 and 35 years old in good health.

The chain has TRBV29-1 and TRBJ2-1; TCRdb selects TRBD1, and the lack of DNA leaves this call unchecked. The CDR3 has 15 residues. Germline V CDR1 and CDR2: SQVTM, ANQGSEA. Here the CDR3 reads CSVVPGGNTYNEQFF.

The chain recombines TRBV20-1 with TRBJ2-1; with no DNA, the TCRdb D assignment of TRBD1 cannot be verified. The CDR3 is made up of 11 amino acids. CDR1 and CDR2 (germline): DFQATT, SNEGSKA (reference sequence). CDR3 loop: CCVSGYNEQFF.

This chain uses TRBV7-2 with TRBJ2-2; lacking DNA, the TRBD1 call made by TCRdb goes unchecked. Germline V gene data show CDR1 as SGHTA and CDR2 as FQGNSA. The CDR3 has 17 amino acids. The CDR3: CASSRDRATANTGELFF.

This chain links TRBV30 with TRBJ2-1; the TRBD2 assignment by TCRdb is unverifiable without DNA. This CDR3 comprises 17 residues. Germline V gene lookup returns CDR1 GTSNPN and CDR2 SVGIG (reference sequence). The CDR3 here is CAWSVLSGTSSYNEQFF.

The chain recombines TRBV5-5 with TRBJ2-7; TCRdb gives TRBD1 as the D gene, but with no DNA this cannot be confirmed. Germline lookup yields CDR1 SGHKS and CDR2 YYEKEE (reference sequence). The CDR3 has 14 residues. CDR3: CASSGTGPSYEQYF.

V and J are TRBV7-2 and TRBJ1-4. CDR1 is SGHTA and CDR2 is FQGNSA in the germline V gene. The CDR3 covers 13 residues. The CDR3 sequence is CASSIGVWEKLFF. The complete variable domain, with remaining parts taken from reference TRBV7-2 and TRBJ1-4, reads GAGVSQSPSNKVTEKGKDVELRCDPISGHTALYWYRQSLGQGLEFLIYFQGNSAPDKSGLPSDRFSAERTGGSVSTLTIQRTQQEDSAVYLCASSIGVWEKLFFGSGTQLSVL.

The chain recombines TRBV7-2 with TRBJ2-1; absent DNA, TCRdb's TRBD2 call cannot be checked. The CDR3 totals 15 residues. Germline V gene sequence: CDR1 SGHTA, CDR2 FQGNSA. CDR3 sequence: CASSLAGWQGDEQFF.

The chain employs TRBV9 and TRBJ2-1; TCRdb's D gene call, TRBD2, goes unchecked for lack of DNA. The CDR3 is 15 amino acids. CDR1 and CDR2 from the germline V gene are SGDLS and YYNGEE. CDR3 region: CASTLAGGPVNEQFF.

The gene calls are TRBV12-3 or TRBV12-4 and TRBJ2-5. The CDR3 runs to 12 residues. CDR3: CASSFFQETQYF.

The chain has TRBV15 and TRBJ2-5; there is no DNA to check the TCRdb D call of TRBD1. Germline CDR1 and CDR2: LNHNV and YYDKDF (reference sequence). This CDR3 has 14 amino acids. Here the CDR3 reads CATSPTGALETQYF.

The J gene is TRBJ1-2, the V gene TRBV5-5. CDR1 and CDR2 from the germline V gene are SGHKS and YYEKEE (reference sequence). This CDR3 spans 13 amino acids. The CDR3 spells CASSTSEIYGYTF.

This chain uses TRBV20-1 with TRBJ2-1. Germline lookup yields CDR1 DFQATT and CDR2 SNEGSKA (reference sequence). The CDR3 is made up of 15 amino acids. The chain's CDR3 is CSARDSLDSYNEQFF.

This chain links TRBV7-2 with TRBJ2-7; TCRdb proposes TRBD1, but this gene call is untestable without DNA. CDR1 and CDR2 (germline): SGHTA, FQGNSA. The CDR3 contains 14 residues. The CDR3 reads CASSLAMKGYEQYF.

V and J are TRBV6-5 and TRBJ2-5; TCRdb outputs TRBD1, but without DNA this stays unchecked. Germline V gene lookup returns CDR1 MNHEY and CDR2 SVGAGI. CDR3 length: 18 amino acids. The CDR3 sequence is CASSYPTGSDRFGETQYF.

This chain joins TRBV7-2 and TRBJ1-1; as DNA is missing, the TRBD1 call by TCRdb cannot be tested. Germline values: CDR1 SGHTA, CDR2 FQGNSA. The CDR3 sequence is 16 residues long. CDR3 protein: CASSPQGPELNTEAFF.

The chain combines TRBV11-2 with TRBJ2-1; TCRdb proposes TRBD2, but this gene call is untestable without DNA. The CDR3 sequence is 16 residues long. Germline values: CDR1 SGHAT, CDR2 FQNNGV. CDR3 residues: CASSLSLAGSYNEQFF.

This sequence joins TRBV12-3 or TRBV12-4 and TRBJ2-3. The CDR3 loop spans 14 amino acids. The CDR3: CASSLGHSTDTQYF.

The J gene is TRBJ2-7, the V gene TRBV7-6; the D call of TRBD1 rests on TCRdb alone, since no DNA is present to check it. There are 14 residues in the CDR3. Germline V gives CDR1 SGHVS, CDR2 FNYEAQ. The CDR3: CASSLGTGVGEQYF.

The chain joins TRBV12-3 or TRBV12-4 to TRBJ2-5; TCRdb picks TRBD1, but there is no DNA to check that call. This CDR3 is built from 14 residues. The CDR3 reads CASSRTGAVETQYF.

The chain has TRBV5-1 and TRBJ2-5; TCRdb lists TRBD1, though no DNA is available to test this call. The V gene's germline CDR1 is SGHRS and CDR2 YFSETQ. The CDR3 loop spans 16 amino acids. The CDR3 loop is CASSLDGGYRTETQYF. Variable domain in full (rest from reference TRBV5-1 and TRBJ2-5): KAGVTQTPRYLIKTRGQQVTLSCSPISGHRSVSWYQQTPGQGLQFLFEYFSETQRNKGNFPGRFSGRQFSNSRSEMNVSTLELGDSALYLCASSLDGGYRTETQYFGPGTRLLVL.

V usage is TRBV9 and J usage is TRBJ1-1; TCRdb indicates TRBD1, and absent DNA this call remains unverified. The CDR3 contains 14 residues. CDR1 is SGDLS, CDR2 YYNGEE, per germline. CDR3 in amino acids: CASSVGGDRAEAFF. The complete variable domain, with remaining parts taken from reference TRBV9 and TRBJ1-1, reads DSGVTQTPKHLITATGQRVTLRCSPRSGDLSVYWYQQSLDQGLQFLIQYYNGEERAKGNILERFSAQQFPDLHSELNLSSLELGDSALYFCASSVGGDRAEAFFGQGTRLTVV.

The chain joins TRBV6-1 to TRBJ1-3. The CDR3 is 15 residues long. CDR1 MNHNS and CDR2 SASEGT come from the germline V gene. CDR3 loop: CASGASREAGNTIYF.

The J gene is TRBJ2-4, the V gene TRBV29-1. This CDR3 is 15 amino acids long. Germline V gene sequence: CDR1 SQVTM, CDR2 ANQGSEA. The CDR3 loop reads CSVESSGIAKNIQYF.

V and J are TRBV20-1 and TRBJ2-3; as DNA is missing, the TRBD1 call by TCRdb cannot be tested. Germline V lookup: CDR1 DFQATT, CDR2 SNEGSKA (reference sequence). This CDR3 comprises 19 residues. CDR3 amino acids: CSARDQWFQAHVRGDTQYF.

The rearrangement uses TRBV7-2 and TRBJ2-3; the TCRdb call, TRBD2, lacks DNA for checking. The CDR3 consists of 14 residues. Germline values: CDR1 SGHTA, CDR2 FQGNSA. The CDR3: CASSSPRGTDTQYF.